Below are 13 T cell receptor beta chains sequenced from a single sample in a study of T-cell reconstitution after alpha-beta-depleted transplantation in children. The library targeted TCRbeta and was prepared with unique molecular identifiers. TCRdb called the PCR reads again in MiXCR, with one record for every CDR3 protein. The sample has roughly 490,000 distinct CDR3 sequences, about an eighth seen once; the top ten hold 13% to 15%. This specimen was PBMCs, mostly from graft donor cells, taken 180 days after TCRalphabeta/CD19-depleted stem cell transplant. These receptors all come from a female patient between 2 and 15 years old who had a stem cell transplant for aplastic anemia, so the T cells may come from the graft donor.

This clonotype was detected only once. The rearrangement uses TRBV20-1 and TRBJ2-1; 7 bases are shared with TRBD1. Germline CDR1 DFQATT, CDR2 SNEGSKA (reference sequence). The V segment lost 5 bases and the J segment 5 bases; nucleotides outside the gene matches: 9. The CDR3 contains 14 residues. The CDR3 reads CSARRQGTNNEQFF. The CDR3 DNA sequence: TGCAGTGCTCGACGACAGGGTACGAACAATGAGCAGTTCTTC.

This clonotype has ten or more counts. This chain connects TRBV13 to TRBJ2-1, with D unclear. Between the trimmed V and J ends, which lost 0 bases and 1 base, there was a span of 7 bases. This CDR3 has 15 residues. In germline, CDR1 is PRHDT, CDR2 FYEKMQ (reference sequence). CDR3 sequence reads: CASSLGPGSYNEQFF. DNA for the CDR3: TGTGCCAGCAGCTTAGGCCCAGGTTCCTACAATGAGCAGTTCTTC.

The V and J genes are TRBV6-1 and TRBJ2-5, with D perhaps matching TRBD1 (5 bases). The V and J ends lost 5 bases and 5 bases respectively, with 12 bases between them. This CDR3 is built from 13 residues. The germline V gene has CDR1 MNHNS and CDR2 SASEGT. Here the CDR3 reads CASSSRSGETQYF. The CDR3 DNA is TGTGCCAGCAGTAGCAGGTCAGGGGAGACCCAGTACTTC.

In this sample, this clonotype turned up a few times. This chain links TRBV6-2 or TRBV6-3 with TRBJ2-5; D gene uncertain. The CDR3 extends over 14 amino acids. The germline CDR1 and CDR2 sequences are MNHEY and SVGEGT. Trimming stripped 2 bases from V and 8 bases from J, with 15 bases between. CDR3 region: CASSYTRLQATQYF. The CDR3 DNA reads as TGTGCCAGCAGTTACACGCGACTCCAGGCCACCCAGTACTTC.

DNA of the CDR3: TGTGCCAGCAGTATACTACAGCAACCCCCCTACAATGAGCAGTTCTTC. It specifies CASSILQQPPYNEQFF. The chain couples TRBV27 to TRBJ2-1, with no clear D. The V and J ends lost 5 bases and 2 bases respectively, with 16 bases between them. Germline CDR1 and CDR2: MNHEY and SMNVEV (reference sequence). CDR3 size: 16 residues.

V gene TRBV5-4 combines with J gene TRBJ2-6; TRBD1 agrees at 12 bases. Germline values: CDR1 SGHNT, CDR2 YYREEE (reference sequence). Germline trimming cut 5 bases from V and 3 bases from J; bases unmatched to any gene: 6. This CDR3 comprises 17 residues. The CDR3: CASSTGQGALGANVLTF. The CDR3 nucleotides read TGTGCCAGCAGTACGGGACAGGGGGCGCTTGGGGCCAACGTCCTGACTTTC.

This chain joins TRBV11-2 and TRBJ2-7; 7 bases align to TRBD2. Germline V gene data show CDR1 as SGHAT and CDR2 as FQNNGV. The V gene end was trimmed by 0 bases and the J gene end by 9 bases; junction bases not matched to a gene: 5. This CDR3 contains 13 residues. CDR3 sequence (DNA): TGTGCCAGCAGCTTAGATCGACTAGCCGGGCAGTACTTC. It is translated as CASSLDRLAGQYF.

In this sample, this clonotype turned up a few times. The genes are TRBV29-1 and TRBJ1-6, with TRBD1 as a possible D gene (6 bases). CDR1 and CDR2 from the germline V gene are SQVTM and ANQGSEA. V shed 1 base and J shed 12 bases, with 13 bases lying between them. The CDR3 consists of 13 residues. The CDR3 spells CSVEADRGGPLHF. The CDR3 DNA is TGCAGCGTTGAAGCAGACAGAGGGGGACCCCTCCACTTT. Supplemented by reference TRBV29-1 and TRBJ1-6, the full variable domain reads SAVISQKPSRDICQRGTSLTIQCQVDSQVTMMFWYRQQPGQSLTLIATANQGSEATYESGFVIDKFPISRPNLTFSTLTVSNMSPEDSSIYLCSVEADRGGPLHFGNGTRLTVT.

V is TRBV20-1 and J is TRBJ2-1; 7 bases fit TRBD2. This CDR3 has 16 amino acids. V was clipped by 6 bases and J by 0 bases; unmatched bases: 11. Germline V gives CDR1 DFQATT, CDR2 SNEGSKA (reference sequence). CDR3 in amino acids: CSAKRLALRSYNEQFF. The CDR3 nucleotides are TGCAGTGCCAAAAGACTAGCCCTCCGCTCCTACAATGAGCAGTTCTTC.

The sample holds many counts of this clonotype. The V and J genes are TRBV10-3 and TRBJ1-3; no clear D gene. Trimming shortened V by 4 bases and J by 1 base, and 5 bases separated the two germline ends. Germline V CDR1 and CDR2: ENHRY, SYGVKD. CDR3 length: 13 amino acids. Here the CDR3 reads CAISAESGNTIYF. CDR3 DNA: TGTGCCATCAGTGCGGAATCTGGAAACACCATATATTTT.

The rearrangement links TRBV29-1 to TRBJ1-2; D not certain. The CDR3 spans 16 residues. Germline CDR1 SQVTM, CDR2 ANQGSEA. V lost 0 bases to trimming and J lost 3 bases, with 17 bases between them. The CDR3 loop reads CSVEDLPTRSYYGYTF. The CDR3 DNA reads TGCAGCGTTGAAGACCTACCGACCCGTTCTTACTATGGCTACACCTTC.

This clonotype has more than one count but fewer than ten. The genes are TRBV7-9 and TRBJ2-5; 7 bases fit TRBD1. Germline V gene sequence: CDR1 SEHNR, CDR2 FQNEAQ (reference sequence). J gave up 3 bases and V 2 bases, and 3 bases lay outside the gene matches. The CDR3 has 14 amino acids. Here the CDR3 reads CASSLYRGEETQYF. The CDR3 DNA follows: TGTGCCAGCAGCTTATACAGGGGTGAAGAGACCCAGTACTTC.

The chain recombines TRBV12-3 or TRBV12-4 with TRBJ1-2; no reliable D call. The CDR3 runs to 14 residues. Trimming removed 3 bases from V and 0 bases from J, with 8 bases in between. CDR3 in amino acids: CASSLRSANYGYTF. CDR3 DNA: TGTGCCAGCAGTTTGAGGAGTGCTAACTATGGCTACACCTTC.